The 17 T cell receptor beta chains in this list originate from one sample, sequenced in a study of blood T cell repertoires in COVID-19. TCRdb's table, derived via immunoSEQ multiplex PCR, lists solely in-frame clones and lacks some. Altogether around 180,000 clones are present, roughly 85% being singletons, with the ten largest covering under 12%. The sequencing input was peripheral blood. The receptors stem from a woman older than 75 with active or convalescent COVID-19.

V is TRBV6-5 and J is TRBJ1-2, with D unresolved. The CDR3 runs 14 residues. Trimming took 0 bases from V and 2 from J, leaving 7 bases between them. The germline gives CDR1 MNHEY, CDR2 SVGAGI. CDR3 DNA: TGTGCCAGCAGTTACTCGCAGGAAAACTATGGCTACACCTTC. This codes for CASSYSQENYGYTF.

This clone appeared a few times. The gene calls are TRBV5-1 and TRBJ1-1; TRBD1 agrees at 7 bases. The CDR3 has 14 residues. Germline V gene sequence: CDR1 SGHRS, CDR2 YFSETQ. J was trimmed by 2 bases and V by 3 bases; bases with no gene match: 4. Written as DNA, the CDR3 is TGCGCCAGCAGCTGGGACAGCGCAAACACTGAAGCTTTCTTT. The encoded protein is CASSWDSANTEAFF. The full variable domain, in which reference TRBV5-1 and TRBJ1-1 provide the parts outside the CDR3, is KAGVTQTPRYLIKTRGQQVTLSCSPISGHRSVSWYQQTPGQGLQFLFEYFSETQRNKGNFPGRFSGRQFSNSRSEMNVSTLELGDSALYLCASSWDSANTEAFFGQGTRLTVV.

This clone was seen just once. The CDR3 loop is CSASQRWTDTQYF. In DNA form, the CDR3 reads TGCAGTGCTAGTCAGAGGTGGACAGATACGCAGTATTTT. The rearrangement joins TRBV20-1 to TRBJ2-3; D is uncertain. Germline assignment: CDR1 DFQATT and CDR2 SNEGSKA (reference sequence). The V gene lost 3 bases and the J gene lost 3 bases, with 10 bases spanning the gap. CDR3 length: 13 residues.

This chain uses TRBV9 with TRBJ2-4, with 7 bases lining up with TRBD1. CDR3 length: 13 residues. CDR1 and CDR2 (germline): SGDLS, YYNGEE. V gave up 0 bases and J gave up 6 bases; unmatched junction bases: 0. The CDR3 reads CASSVGDRNIQYF. The CDR3 DNA sequence: TGTGCCAGCAGCGTAGGGGACAGAAACATTCAGTACTTC.

In this sample, this clone turned up once. The chain has TRBV5-6 and TRBJ2-7, with a tentative D call TRBD1 (6 bases). This CDR3 is 13 amino acids long. Germline V lookup: CDR1 SGHDT, CDR2 YYEEEE. V lost 0 bases, J lost 12 bases, and 16 bases lay in between. The CDR3 loop reads CASSLGQGMIPYF. The CDR3 coding sequence is TGTGCCAGCAGCTTGGGTCAGGGGATGATTCCGTACTTC. The variable domain in full, with the rest retrieved from reference TRBV5-6 and TRBJ2-7, is DAGVTQSPTHLIKTRGQQVTLRCSPKSGHDTVSWYQQALGQGPQFIFQYYEEEERQRGNFPDRFSGHQFPNYSSELNVNALLLGDSALYLCASSLGQGMIPYFGPGTRLTVT.

This chain links TRBV28 with TRBJ1-1; no definite D call. Germline V gene lookup returns CDR1 MDHEN and CDR2 SYDVKM. This CDR3 spans 12 amino acids. V was clipped by 2 bases and J by 5 bases, with 6 bases between them. CDR3 in amino acids: CASSLVSTEAFF. Written as DNA, the CDR3 is TGTGCCAGCAGTTTAGTGAGTACTGAAGCTTTCTTT.

The gene calls are TRBV6-5 and TRBJ1-4, with TRBD1 as a possible D gene (5 bases). The CDR3 runs to 14 residues. Germline V CDR1 and CDR2: MNHEY, SVGAGI. Trimming took 2 bases from V and 5 from J, leaving 9 bases between them. CDR3 coding DNA: TGTGCCAGCAGTTACGGTTCAGGGAATGAAAAACTGTTTTTT. It translates to CASSYGSGNEKLFF.

The chain has TRBV30 and TRBJ1-6, with D tentatively TRBD1 (6 bases). Trimming pared 2 bases from V and 7 bases from J, leaving 15 bases between. There are 15 residues in the CDR3. The germline gives CDR1 GTSNPN, CDR2 SVGIG (reference sequence). In DNA form, the CDR3 reads TGTGCCTGGAGTACCTCCGGGGGGCTCAATTCACCCCTCCACTTT. It codes for CAWSTSGGLNSPLHF.

This clone was observed once. Other DNA sequences in this specimen translate into the identical CDR3. The rearrangement uses TRBV9 and TRBJ2-2; D call uncertain. Between the trimmed V and J ends, which lost 0 bases and 6 bases, there was a span of 6 bases. Germline V gives CDR1 SGDLS, CDR2 YYNGEE. The length of the CDR3 is 13 residues. The CDR3 loop reads CASSVAGPGELFF. The DNA of the CDR3 is TGTGCCAGCAGCGTAGCTGGGCCCGGGGAGCTGTTTTTT.

The chain joins TRBV11-2 to TRBJ1-4, with D perhaps TRBD1 (5 bases). The V gene's germline CDR1 is SGHAT and CDR2 FQNNGV. Trimming cost V 5 bases and J 0 bases, with 10 bases left between them. This CDR3 contains 15 residues. The CDR3 protein is CASSLSTATNEKLFF. In nucleotides, the CDR3 is TGTGCCAGCAGCCTCTCGACAGCAACTAATGAAAAACTGTTTTTT.

J is TRBJ1-2 and V is TRBV11-2, with D unclear. V lost 6 bases and J lost 2, with 16 bases in between. Germline CDR1 SGHAT, CDR2 FQNNGV. The length of the CDR3 is 15 residues. CDR3 sequence reads: CASSPPGLANYGYTF. CDR3 DNA: TGTGCCAGCAGTCCACCGGGTCTAGCCAACTATGGCTACACCTTC. Variable domain in full (rest from reference TRBV11-2 and TRBJ1-2): EAGVAQSPRYKIIEKRQSVAFWCNPISGHATLYWYQQILGQGPKLLIQFQNNGVVDDSQLPKDRFSAERLKGVDSTLKIQPAKLEDSAVYLCASSPPGLANYGYTFGSGTRLTVV.

This chain connects TRBV7-2 to TRBJ1-2; 7 bases align to TRBD1. Germline loops: CDR1 SGHTA, CDR2 FQGNSA. This CDR3 contains 14 residues. The V gene end was trimmed by 0 bases and the J gene end by 7 bases; junction bases not matched to a gene: 5. The CDR3: CASSLAGGVGGYTF. The CDR3 DNA reads TGTGCCAGCAGCTTAGCAGGGGGCGTGGGTGGCTACACCTTC.

The chain couples TRBV28 to TRBJ1-2; TRBD1 matches 9 bases. This CDR3 is built from 14 residues. Looked up from germline, CDR1 is MDHEN and CDR2 is SYDVKM. V gave up 4 bases and J gave up 4 bases; unmatched junction bases: 4. CDR3 region: CASSSGTGFYGYTF. CDR3 coding DNA: TGTGCCAGCAGTTCCGGGACAGGGTTCTATGGCTACACCTTC.

This clone occurred a few times. The chain couples TRBV5-6 to TRBJ2-3; 14 nucleotides agree with TRBD2. Unmatched junction bases numbered 2, after V lost 4 bases and J lost 1 base. There are 16 residues in the CDR3. The germline gives CDR1 SGHDT, CDR2 YYEEEE. The CDR3, as DNA: TGTGCCAGCAGCCAGGGACTAGCGGGAGGCACAGATACGCAGTATTTT. It codes for CASSQGLAGGTDTQYF.

The V and J genes are TRBV18 and TRBJ2-1; 9 positions match TRBD1. Germline V gene data show CDR1 as KGHSH and CDR2 as LQKENI. The trim removed 3 bases at V and 5 bases at J, leaving 8 bases unmatched. CDR3 length: 16 residues. For the CDR3, the DNA is TGTGCCAGCTCACCGCAAGGGACAGGGATGAACAATGAGCAGTTCTTC. Protein sequence: CASSPQGTGMNNEQFF.

This sequence joins TRBV19 and TRBJ1-6; a weak D match, TRBD1 (5 bases). CDR3 length: 12 residues. The germline V and J ends were trimmed by 2 bases and 9 bases, with 5 bases remaining between them. CDR1 and CDR2 (germline): LNHDA, SQIVND (reference sequence). Written as DNA, the CDR3 is TGTGCCAGTAGTATAAGGGGTTCACCCCTCCACTTT. It specifies CASSIRGSPLHF.

For this clone: This sample includes further DNA sequences coding for the same CDR3. J is TRBJ1-1 and V is TRBV18; 7 nucleotides agree with TRBD1. The V gene end was trimmed by 2 bases and the J gene end by 3 bases; junction bases not matched to a gene: 0. Per germline, CDR1 KGHSH and CDR2 LQKENI. The CDR3 runs 13 residues. The DNA for the CDR3 is TGTGCCAGCTCACCAACAGGGGACACTGAAGCTTTCTTT. Its translation: CASSPTGDTEAFF. The variable domain in full, completed from reference TRBV18 and TRBJ1-1, reads NAGVMQNPRHLVRRRGQEARLRCSPMKGHSHVYWYRQLPEEGLKFMVYLQKENIIDESGMPKERFSAEFPKEGPSILRIQQVVRGDSAAYFCASSPTGDTEAFFGQGTRLTVV.